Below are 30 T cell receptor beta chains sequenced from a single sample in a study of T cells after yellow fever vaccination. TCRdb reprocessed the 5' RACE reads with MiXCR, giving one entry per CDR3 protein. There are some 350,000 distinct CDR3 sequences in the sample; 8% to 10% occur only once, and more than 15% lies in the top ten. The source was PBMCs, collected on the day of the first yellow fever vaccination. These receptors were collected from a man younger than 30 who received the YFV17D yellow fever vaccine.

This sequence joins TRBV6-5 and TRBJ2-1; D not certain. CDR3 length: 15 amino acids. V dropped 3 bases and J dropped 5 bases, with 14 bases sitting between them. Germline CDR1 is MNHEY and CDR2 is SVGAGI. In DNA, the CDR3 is TGTGCCAGCAGTTATTTTCCGGCTAACAACAATGAGCAGTTCTTC. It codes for CASSYFPANNNEQFF.

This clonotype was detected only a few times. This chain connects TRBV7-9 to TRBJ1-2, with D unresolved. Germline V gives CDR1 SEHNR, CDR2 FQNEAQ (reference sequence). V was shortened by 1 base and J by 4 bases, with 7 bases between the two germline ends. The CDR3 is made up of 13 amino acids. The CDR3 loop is CASSLDTTYGYTF. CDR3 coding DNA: TGTGCCAGCAGCTTAGACACCACCTATGGCTACACCTTC. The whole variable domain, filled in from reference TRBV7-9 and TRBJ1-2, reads DTGVSQNPRHKITKRGQNVTFRCDPISEHNRLYWYRQTLGQGPEFLTYFQNEAQLEKSRLLSDRFSAERPKGSFSTLEIQRTEQGDSAMYLCASSLDTTYGYTFGSGTRLTVV.

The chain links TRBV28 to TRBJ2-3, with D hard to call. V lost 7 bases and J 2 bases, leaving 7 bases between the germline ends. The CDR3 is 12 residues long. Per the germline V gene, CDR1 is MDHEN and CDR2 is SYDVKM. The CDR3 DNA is TGTGCCAGCAAGTCTGACACAGATACGCAGTATTTT. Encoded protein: CASKSDTDTQYF.

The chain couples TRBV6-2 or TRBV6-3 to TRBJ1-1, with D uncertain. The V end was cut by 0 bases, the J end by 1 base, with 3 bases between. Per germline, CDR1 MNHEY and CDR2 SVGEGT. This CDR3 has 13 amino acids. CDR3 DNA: TGTGCCAGCAGTTACTCGAAGAACACTGAAGCTTTCTTT. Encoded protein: CASSYSKNTEAFF.

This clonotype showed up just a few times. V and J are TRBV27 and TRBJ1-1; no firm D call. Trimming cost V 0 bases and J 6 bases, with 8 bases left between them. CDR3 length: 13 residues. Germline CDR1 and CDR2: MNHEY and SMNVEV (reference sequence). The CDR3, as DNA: TGTGCCAGCAGTTTATCCGGGAGTCCTGAAGCTTTCTTT. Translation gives CASSLSGSPEAFF.

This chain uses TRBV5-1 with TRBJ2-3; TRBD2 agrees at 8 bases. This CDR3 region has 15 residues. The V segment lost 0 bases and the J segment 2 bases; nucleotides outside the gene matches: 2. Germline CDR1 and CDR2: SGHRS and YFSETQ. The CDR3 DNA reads TGCGCCAGCAGCTTGGAGCGGGGGTTCACAGATACGCAGTATTTT. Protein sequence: CASSLERGFTDTQYF. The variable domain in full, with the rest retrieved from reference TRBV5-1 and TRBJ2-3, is KAGVTQTPRYLIKTRGQQVTLSCSPISGHRSVSWYQQTPGQGLQFLFEYFSETQRNKGNFPGRFSGRQFSNSRSEMNVSTLELGDSALYLCASSLERGFTDTQYFGPGTRLTVL.

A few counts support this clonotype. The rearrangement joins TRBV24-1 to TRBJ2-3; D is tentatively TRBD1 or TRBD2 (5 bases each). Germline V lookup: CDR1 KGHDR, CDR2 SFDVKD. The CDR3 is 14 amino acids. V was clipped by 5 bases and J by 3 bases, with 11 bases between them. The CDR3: CATSVGWGTDTQYF. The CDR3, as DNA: TGTGCCACCAGTGTGGGTTGGGGGACAGATACGCAGTATTTT.

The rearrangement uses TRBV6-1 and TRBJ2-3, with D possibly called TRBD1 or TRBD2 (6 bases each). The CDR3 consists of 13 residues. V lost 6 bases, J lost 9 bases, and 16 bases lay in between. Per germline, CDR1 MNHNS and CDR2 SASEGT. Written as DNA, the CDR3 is TGTGCCAGCAGGCCCGAACGGGGGCGAACGCAGTATTTT. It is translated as CASRPERGRTQYF.

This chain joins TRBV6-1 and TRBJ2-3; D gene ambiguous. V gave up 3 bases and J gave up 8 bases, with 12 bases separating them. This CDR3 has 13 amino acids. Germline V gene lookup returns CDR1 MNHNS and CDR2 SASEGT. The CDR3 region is CASSDTRQVTQYF. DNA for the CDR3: TGTGCCAGCAGTGATACAAGGCAGGTTACGCAGTATTTT.

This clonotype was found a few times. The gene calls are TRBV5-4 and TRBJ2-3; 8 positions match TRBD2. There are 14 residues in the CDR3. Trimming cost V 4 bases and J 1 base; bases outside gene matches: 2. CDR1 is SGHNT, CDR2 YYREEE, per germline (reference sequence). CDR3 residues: CASSRGGRTDTQYF. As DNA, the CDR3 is TGTGCCAGCAGCCGCGGGGGGCGCACAGATACGCAGTATTTT.

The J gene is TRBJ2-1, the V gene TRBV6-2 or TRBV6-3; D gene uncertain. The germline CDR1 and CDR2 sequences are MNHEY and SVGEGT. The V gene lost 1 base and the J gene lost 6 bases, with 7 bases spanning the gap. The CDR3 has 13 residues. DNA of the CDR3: TGTGCCAGCAGTTACTTAGTAGTCAATGAGCAGTTCTTC. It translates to CASSYLVVNEQFF.

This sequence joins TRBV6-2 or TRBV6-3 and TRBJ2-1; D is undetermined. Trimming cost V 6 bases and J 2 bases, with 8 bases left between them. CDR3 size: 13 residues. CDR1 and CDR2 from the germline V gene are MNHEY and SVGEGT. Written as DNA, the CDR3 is TGTGCCAGCAGAGGAGCAACCTACAATGAGCAGTTCTTC. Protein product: CASRGATYNEQFF.

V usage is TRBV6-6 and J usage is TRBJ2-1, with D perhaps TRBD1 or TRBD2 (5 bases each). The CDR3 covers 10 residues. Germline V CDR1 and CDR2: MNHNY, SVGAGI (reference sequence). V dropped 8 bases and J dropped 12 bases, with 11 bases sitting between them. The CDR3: CASGSGGQFF. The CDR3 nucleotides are TGTGCCAGCGGCTCTGGGGGGCAGTTCTTC.

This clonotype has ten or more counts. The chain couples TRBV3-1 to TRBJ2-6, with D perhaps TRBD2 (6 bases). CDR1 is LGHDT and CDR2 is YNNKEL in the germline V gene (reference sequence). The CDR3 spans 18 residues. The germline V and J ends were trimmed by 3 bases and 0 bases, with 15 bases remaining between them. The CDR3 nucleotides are TGTGCCAGCAGCCACGGCTCGGGGGAGTCCTCTGGGGCCAACGTCCTGACTTTC. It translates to CASSHGSGESSGANVLTF.

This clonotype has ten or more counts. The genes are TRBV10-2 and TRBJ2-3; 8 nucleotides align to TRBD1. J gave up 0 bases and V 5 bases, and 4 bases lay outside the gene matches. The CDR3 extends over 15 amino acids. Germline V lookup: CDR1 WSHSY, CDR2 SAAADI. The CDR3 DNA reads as TGCGCCAGCAGTACTGGGACAGGAAGCACAGATACGCAGTATTTT. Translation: CASSTGTGSTDTQYF.

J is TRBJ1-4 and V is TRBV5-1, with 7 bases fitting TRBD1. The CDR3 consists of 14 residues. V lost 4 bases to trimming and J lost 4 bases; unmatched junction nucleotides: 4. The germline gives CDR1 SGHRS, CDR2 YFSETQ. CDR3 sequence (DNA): TGCGCCAGCAGCCCGGGACAGTTTAATGAAAAACTGTTTTTT. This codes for CASSPGQFNEKLFF. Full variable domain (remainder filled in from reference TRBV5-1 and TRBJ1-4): KAGVTQTPRYLIKTRGQQVTLSCSPISGHRSVSWYQQTPGQGLQFLFEYFSETQRNKGNFPGRFSGRQFSNSRSEMNVSTLELGDSALYLCASSPGQFNEKLFFGSGTQLSVL.

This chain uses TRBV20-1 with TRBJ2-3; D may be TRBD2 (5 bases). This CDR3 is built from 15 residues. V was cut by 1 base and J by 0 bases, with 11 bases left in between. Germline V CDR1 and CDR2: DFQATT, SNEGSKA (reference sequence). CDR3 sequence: CSARVVRRSTDTQYF. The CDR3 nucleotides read TGCAGTGCTAGAGTAGTCAGGAGGAGCACAGATACGCAGTATTTT.

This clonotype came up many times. CDR3 nucleotide sequence: TGTGCCAGCTCTGTGAATTCACCCCTCCACTTT. This translates into CASSVNSPLHF. This sequence joins TRBV7-2 and TRBJ1-6; no definite D call. The CDR3 consists of 11 residues. CDR1 is SGHTA, CDR2 FQGNSA, per germline. Trimming removed 8 bases at V and 7 bases at J, with 6 bases between.

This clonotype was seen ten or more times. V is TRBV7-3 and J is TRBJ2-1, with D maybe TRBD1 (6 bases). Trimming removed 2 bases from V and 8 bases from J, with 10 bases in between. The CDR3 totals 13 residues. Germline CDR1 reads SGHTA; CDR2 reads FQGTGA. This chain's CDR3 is CASSLAGVDEQFF. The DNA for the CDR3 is TGTGCCAGCAGCTTAGCAGGGGTGGATGAGCAGTTCTTC.

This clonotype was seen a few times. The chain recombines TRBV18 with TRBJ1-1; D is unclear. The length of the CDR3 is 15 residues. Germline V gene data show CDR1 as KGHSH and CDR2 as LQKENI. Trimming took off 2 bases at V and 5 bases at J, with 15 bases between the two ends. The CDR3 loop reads CASSPSDTRRTEAFF. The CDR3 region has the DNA TGTGCCAGCTCACCATCCGACACCCGAAGGACTGAAGCTTTCTTT.

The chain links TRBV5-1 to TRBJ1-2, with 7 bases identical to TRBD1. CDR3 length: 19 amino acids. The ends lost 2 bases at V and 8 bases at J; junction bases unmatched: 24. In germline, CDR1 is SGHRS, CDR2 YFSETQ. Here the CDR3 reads CASSLNLGSPETGRRGYTF. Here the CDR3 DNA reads TGCGCCAGCAGCTTAAATCTTGGTAGTCCTGAGACAGGGCGTCGAGGCTACACCTTC.

CDR3 sequence: CASSSRGGPHTDTQYF. CDR3 nucleotides: TGTGCCAGCAGCTCGCGGGGGGGACCGCATACAGATACGCAGTATTTT. The V and J genes are TRBV9 and TRBJ2-3, with 9 positions matching TRBD2. The CDR3 extends over 16 amino acids. V shed 4 bases and J 3 bases; nucleotides not matched to a gene: 9. CDR1 and CDR2 (germline): SGDLS, YYNGEE.

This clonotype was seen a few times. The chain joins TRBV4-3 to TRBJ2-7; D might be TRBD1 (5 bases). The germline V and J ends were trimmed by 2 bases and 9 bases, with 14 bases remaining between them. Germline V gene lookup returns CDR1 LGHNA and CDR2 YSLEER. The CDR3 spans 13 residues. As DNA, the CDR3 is TGCGCCAGCAGCCAATCCAAGGCCCAGGGGCAGTACGTC. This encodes CASSQSKAQGQYV.

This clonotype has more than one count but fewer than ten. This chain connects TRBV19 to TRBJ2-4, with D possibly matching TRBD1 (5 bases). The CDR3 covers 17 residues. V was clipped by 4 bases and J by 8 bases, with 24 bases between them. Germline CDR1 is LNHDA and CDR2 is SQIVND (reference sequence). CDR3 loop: CASSNSRGRADRDIQYF. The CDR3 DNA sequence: TGTGCCAGTAGTAATTCGAGAGGCAGGGCCGACCGGGACATTCAGTACTTC.

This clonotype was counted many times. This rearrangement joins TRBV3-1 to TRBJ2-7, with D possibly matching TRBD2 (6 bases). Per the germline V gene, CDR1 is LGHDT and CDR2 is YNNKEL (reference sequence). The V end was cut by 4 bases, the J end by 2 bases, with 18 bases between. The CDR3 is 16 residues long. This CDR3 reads CASSLHAGTRAYEQYF. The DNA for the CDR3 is TGTGCCAGCAGCCTCCACGCCGGGACTCGAGCCTACGAGCAGTACTTC.

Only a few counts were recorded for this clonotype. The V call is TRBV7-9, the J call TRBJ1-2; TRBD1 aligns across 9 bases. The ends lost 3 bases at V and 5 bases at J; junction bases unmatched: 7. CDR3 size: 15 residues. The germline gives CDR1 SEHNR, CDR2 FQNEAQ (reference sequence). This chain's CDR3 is CASSFSPDRGYGYTF. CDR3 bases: TGTGCCAGCAGCTTCTCCCCAGACAGGGGGTATGGCTACACCTTC.

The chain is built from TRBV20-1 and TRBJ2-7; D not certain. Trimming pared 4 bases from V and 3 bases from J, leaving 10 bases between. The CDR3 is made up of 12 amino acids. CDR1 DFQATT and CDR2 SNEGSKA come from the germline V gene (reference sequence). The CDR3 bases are TGCAGTGCTACGGGTGGAGTCTACGAGCAGTACTTC. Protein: CSATGGVYEQYF.

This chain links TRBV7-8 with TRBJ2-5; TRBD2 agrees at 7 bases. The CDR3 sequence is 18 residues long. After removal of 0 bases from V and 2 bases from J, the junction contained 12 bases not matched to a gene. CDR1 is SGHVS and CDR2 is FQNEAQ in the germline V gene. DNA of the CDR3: TGTGCCAGCAGCTTAGCCCCCTCTTATCTAGCGGATCAAGAGACCCAGTACTTC. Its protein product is CASSLAPSYLADQETQYF. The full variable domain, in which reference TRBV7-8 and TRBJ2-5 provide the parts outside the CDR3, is GAGVSQSPRYKVAKRGQDVALRCDPISGHVSLFWYQQALGQGPEFLTYFQNEAQLDKSGLPSDRFFAERPEGSVSTLKIQRTQQEDSAVYLCASSLAPSYLADQETQYFGPGTRLLVL.

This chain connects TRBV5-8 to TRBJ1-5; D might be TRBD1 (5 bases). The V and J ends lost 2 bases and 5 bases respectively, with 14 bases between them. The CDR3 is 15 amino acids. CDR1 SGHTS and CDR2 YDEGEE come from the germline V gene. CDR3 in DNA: TGTGCCAGCAGCTTATGGGGCAGGACTTATCAGCCCCAGCATTTT. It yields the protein CASSLWGRTYQPQHF.

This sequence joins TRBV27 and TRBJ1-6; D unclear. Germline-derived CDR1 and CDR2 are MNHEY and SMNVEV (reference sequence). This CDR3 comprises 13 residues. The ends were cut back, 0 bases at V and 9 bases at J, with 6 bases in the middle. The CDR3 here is CASSLSRGSPLHF. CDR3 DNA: TGTGCCAGCAGTTTATCACGGGGTTCACCCCTCCACTTT.